These T cell receptor beta chains were read from a single sample in a study of ipilimumab plus nivolumab after autologous stem cell transplantation. Method: immunoSEQ multiplex PCR; TCRdb's copy keeps in-frame clones and lacks some. The repertoire holds about 16,000 clones, with approximately 81% as singletons. Sequenced material: PBMCs, taken in a trial of ipilimumab plus nivolumab as post-transplant consolidation. The receptors were sampled from a male donor with diffuse large B-cell lymphoma. CDR3s include the opening cysteine and the closing phenylalanine or tryptophan. D genes are given only for firm matches. Size is stated for part of the rows, as once, few or many counts, or as a class when the clone is expanded.

TRBJ2-2	.	TRBV27	.	15	CASSKGTLGSGELFF	TGTGCCAGCAGCAAAGGGACTTTGGGGTCCGGGGAGCTGTTTTTT
TRBJ1-1	few	TRBV2	.	14	CASSGGTQNTEAFF	TGTGCCAGCAGTGGAGGCACACAGAACACTGAAGCTTTCTTT
TRBJ1-5	once	TRBV7-3	.	16	CASSLTGTASNQPQHF	TGTGCCAGCAGCTTGACAGGCACCGCAAGCAATCAGCCCCAGCATTTT
TRBJ1-6	once	TRBV7-9	.	16	CASRKGSTGSNSPLHF	TGTGCCAGCAGAAAGGGGAGTACGGGGAGTAATTCACCCCTCCACTTT
TRBJ2-7	few	TRBV7-8	.	12	CASSPGSYEQYF	TGTGCCAGCAGCCCCGGATCCTACGAGCAGTACTTC
TRBJ2-7	once	TRBV7-9	TRBD1	12	CASSLDRHEQYF	TGTGCCAGCAGCCTGGACAGGCACGAGCAGTACTTC
TRBJ1-2	.	TRBV25-1	.	14	CASSGDRGEDGYTF	TGTGCCAGCAGTGGAGATCGGGGGGAAGATGGCTACACCTTC
TRBJ2-5	once	TRBV28	TRBD2	15	CASTRPSGGQETQYF	TGTGCCAGCACCCGGCCTAGCGGGGGACAAGAGACCCAGTACTTC
TRBJ2-7	.	TRBV7-9	.	16	CASSSVIVGSSYEQYF	TGTGCCAGCAGCTCAGTTATTGTCGGCAGCTCCTACGAGCAGTACTTC
TRBJ2-1	.	TRBV5-4	TRBD1	16	CASSLTSQTGGNEQFF	TGTGCCAGCAGCTTGACTTCACAGACAGGGGGCAATGAGCAGTTCTTC
TRBJ2-3	.	TRBV19	TRBD2	18	CASNWGPTSGDLTDTQYF	TGTGCCAGTAACTGGGGCCCAACTAGCGGAGACCTCACAGATACGCAGTATTTT
TRBJ1-6	few	TRBV28	.	12	CASSPGISPLHF	TGTGCCAGCAGTCCTGGCATTTCACCCCTCCACTTT
TRBJ2-1	once	TRBV2	TRBD2	15	CASRKGASGYNEQFF	TGTGCCAGCAGAAAAGGGGCTAGCGGGTACAATGAGCAGTTCTTC
TRBJ1-6	once	TRBV28	TRBD1	14	CASNPGTVDSPLHF	TGTGCCAGCAACCCCGGGACAGTTGATTCACCCCTCCACTTT
TRBJ1-5	.	TRBV28	TRBD1	17	CASSFVPSESGGQPQHF	TGTGCCAGCAGTTTCGTACCCTCAGAATCAGGGGGACAGCCCCAGCATTTT
TRBJ2-7	.	TRBV9	TRBD2	15	CASSAHSGTTYEQYF	TGTGCCAGCAGCGCTCATAGCGGGACAACCTACGAGCAGTACTTC
TRBJ1-2	.	TRBV6-5	TRBD1	15	CASSYAGQGSYGYTF	TGTGCCAGCAGTTACGCTGGACAGGGCTCCTATGGCTACACCTTC